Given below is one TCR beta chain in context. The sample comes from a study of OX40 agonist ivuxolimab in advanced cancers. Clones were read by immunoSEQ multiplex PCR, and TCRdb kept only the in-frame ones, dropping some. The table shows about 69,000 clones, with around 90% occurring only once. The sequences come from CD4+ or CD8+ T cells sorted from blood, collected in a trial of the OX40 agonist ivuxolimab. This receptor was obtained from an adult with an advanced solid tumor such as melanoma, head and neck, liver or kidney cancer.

The CDR3 bases are TGCGCCAGCAGCCAAGGAGCGGGAGGGGACACCGGGGAGCTGTTTTTT. Residues: CASSQGAGGDTGELFF. The J gene is TRBJ2-2, the V gene TRBV4-3; 10 bases align to TRBD2. CDR1 LGHNA and CDR2 YSLEER come from the germline V gene. The J segment lost 3 bases and the V segment lost 1 base, leaving 2 bases of the junction unmatched. The CDR3 is 16 residues long.